These T cell receptor beta chains were read from a single sample in a study of T-cell memory formation after mild COVID-19. TCRdb independently ran MiXCR on the 5' RACE reads; one entry per CDR3 protein. The sample lists 300,000 to 350,000 distinct CDR3 sequences; less than 20% were seen once. The specimen sequenced was PBMCs or a T cell subset sorted from them (not recorded which). All receptors derive from a man aged 18-30 years who had mild COVID-19 (a few samples of this study predate the infection). Cell type and time point are not known. The CDR3 runs from the conserved cysteine through the conserved F or W. The D gene is left open where the match is weak. Not all rows give a size; the values are once, few, many and, for expanded clones, a class.

V: TRBV5-1
D: .
J: TRBJ1-2
size: .
CDR3: CASSLTGNHGYTF
DNA: TGCGCCAGCAGCTTGACGGGGAATCATGGCTACACCTTC

V: TRBV4-3
D: .
J: TRBJ1-2
size: .
CDR3: CASSQDLWQNYGYTF
DNA: TGCGCCAGCAGCCAAGATTTATGGCAGAACTATGGCTACACCTTC

V: TRBV7-7
D: .
J: TRBJ2-5
size: many
CDR3: CASSLGRAQETQYF
DNA: TGTGCTAGCAGCCTGGGTCGGGCGCAAGAGACCCAGTACTTC

V: TRBV7-8
D: .
J: TRBJ1-6
size: .
CDR3: CASSLIVGKGLSPLHF
DNA: TGTGCCAGCAGCTTAATAGTCGGAAAGGGCCTTTCACCCCTCCACTTT

V: TRBV6-2/TRBV6-3
D: .
J: TRBJ2-5
size: .
CDR3: CASTERGRGQETQYF
DNA: TGTGCCAGCACCGAACGGGGCAGGGGTCAAGAGACCCAGTACTTC

V: TRBV6-5
D: .
J: TRBJ1-1
size: .
CDR3: CASSYRVINTEAFF
DNA: TGTGCCAGCAGTTACAGGGTGATAAACACTGAAGCTTTCTTT

V: TRBV6-5
D: TRBD2
J: TRBJ2-5
size: few
CDR3: CASSFAGLAETQYF
DNA: TGTGCCAGCAGTTTCGCGGGACTAGCAGAGACCCAGTACTTC

V: TRBV4-2
D: .
J: TRBJ1-6
size: .
CDR3: CASSQGKQHNNSPLHF
DNA: TGTGCCAGCAGCCAAGGGAAACAACACAATAATTCACCCCTCCACTTT

V: TRBV7-9
D: .
J: TRBJ2-2
size: many
CDR3: CASSGAGELFF
DNA: TGTGCCAGCAGCGGGGCCGGGGAGCTGTTTTTT

V: TRBV5-1
D: TRBD2
J: TRBJ2-3
size: few
CDR3: CASCLGSGGKGIETDTQYF
DNA: TGCGCCAGCTGCCTCGGGAGCGGGGGGAAGGGTATCGAGACAGATACGCAGTATTTT

V: TRBV7-9
D: .
J: TRBJ2-5
size: many
CDR3: CASSPTWETQYF
DNA: TGTGCCAGCAGCCCAACGTGGGAGACCCAGTACTTC

V: TRBV5-1
D: .
J: TRBJ2-3
size: many
CDR3: CASSLLTGTDTQYF
DNA: TGCGCCAGCAGCTTGCTCACAGGCACAGATACGCAGTATTTT

V: TRBV7-6
D: .
J: TRBJ2-3
size: few
CDR3: CASSSTGLADTQYF
DNA: TGTGCCAGCAGCTCGACTGGACTGGCAGATACGCAGTATTTT

V: TRBV7-9
D: .
J: TRBJ2-5
size: many
CDR3: CASSFPRQDPLRETQYF
DNA: TGTGCCAGCAGCTTTCCGAGACAGGACCCCCTCAGGGAGACCCAGTACTTC